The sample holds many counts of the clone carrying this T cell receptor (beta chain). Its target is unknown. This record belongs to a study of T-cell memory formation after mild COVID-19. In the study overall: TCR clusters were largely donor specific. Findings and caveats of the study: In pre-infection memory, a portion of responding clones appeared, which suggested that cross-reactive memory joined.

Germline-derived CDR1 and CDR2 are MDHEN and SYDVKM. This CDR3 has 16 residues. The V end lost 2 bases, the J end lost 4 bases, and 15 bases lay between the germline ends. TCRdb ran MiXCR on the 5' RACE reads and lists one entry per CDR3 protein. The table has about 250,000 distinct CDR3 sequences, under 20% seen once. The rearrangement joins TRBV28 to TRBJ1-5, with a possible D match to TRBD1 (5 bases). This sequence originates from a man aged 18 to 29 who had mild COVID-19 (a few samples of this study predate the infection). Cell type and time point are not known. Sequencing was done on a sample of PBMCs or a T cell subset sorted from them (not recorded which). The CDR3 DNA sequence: TGTGCCAGCAGTTTAGGGCAGGGATCTGCGAATCAGCCCCAGCATTTT. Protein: CASSLGQGSANQPQHF.